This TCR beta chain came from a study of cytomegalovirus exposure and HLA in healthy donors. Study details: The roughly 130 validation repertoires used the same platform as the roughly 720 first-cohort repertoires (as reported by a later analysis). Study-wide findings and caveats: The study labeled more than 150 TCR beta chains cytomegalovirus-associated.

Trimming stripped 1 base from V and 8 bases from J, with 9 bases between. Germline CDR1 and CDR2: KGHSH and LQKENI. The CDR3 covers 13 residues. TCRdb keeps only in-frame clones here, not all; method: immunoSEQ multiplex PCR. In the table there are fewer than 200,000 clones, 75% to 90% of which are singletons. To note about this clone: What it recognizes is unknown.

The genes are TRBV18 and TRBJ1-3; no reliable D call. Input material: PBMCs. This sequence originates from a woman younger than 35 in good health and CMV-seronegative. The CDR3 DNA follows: TGTGCCAGCTCACCACTTACGACTGACACCATATATTTT. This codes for CASSPLTTDTIYF.